The next 12 T cell receptor beta chains were all read from a single sample in a study of blood T cell repertoires in COVID-19. Profiled with immunoSEQ multiplex PCR; TCRdb holds only in-frame clones, not every one. The profile shows 80,000 to 95,000 clones, approximately 81% of them singletons. Sequenced input: peripheral blood. These receptors all come from a woman in her 70s with acute or convalescent COVID-19.

The V call is TRBV24-1, the J call TRBJ1-5, with a tentative D call TRBD1 (6 bases). Germline V gene data show CDR1 as KGHDR and CDR2 as SFDVKD. V lost 7 bases and J 6 bases, leaving 12 bases between the germline ends. The CDR3 runs to 13 residues. CDR3 amino acids: CATSDQGSQPQHF. In nucleotides, the CDR3 is TGTGCCACCAGCGATCAGGGGAGTCAGCCCCAGCATTTT.

This clone was observed a few times. The rearrangement joins TRBV2 to TRBJ2-7; D not certain. Germline CDR1 is SNHLY and CDR2 is FYNNEI. CDR3 length equals 13 residues. Between the trimmed V and J ends, which lost 4 bases and 2 bases, there was a span of 9 bases. The CDR3 region is CASSAAVTYEQYV. DNA for the CDR3: TGTGCCAGCAGTGCCGCGGTTACCTACGAGCAGTACGTC.

V gene TRBV7-2 combines with J gene TRBJ2-3, with a tentative D call TRBD2 (6 bases). The CDR3 consists of 16 residues. Trimming left V 1 base short and J 2 bases short, with 13 bases between. The germline CDR1 and CDR2 sequences are SGHTA and FQGNSA. In DNA, the CDR3 is TGTGCCAGCAGCTTAGTCGGAGGGTCACCCACAGATACGCAGTATTTT. It encodes CASSLVGGSPTDTQYF.

V is TRBV7-9 and J is TRBJ2-2; TRBD1 is a possible D gene (6 bases). From germline, CDR1 is SEHNR and CDR2 FQNEAQ (reference sequence). CDR3 length: 15 amino acids. Trimming took off 5 bases at V and 6 bases at J, with 16 bases between the two ends. The CDR3 nucleotides are TGTGCCAGCAGCCTACGGGACAAAGGAGCCGGGGAGCTGTTTTTT. Its protein product is CASSLRDKGAGELFF.

The rearrangement uses TRBV10-1 and TRBJ2-1, with 9 positions matching TRBD2. The CDR3 is made up of 15 amino acids. V was clipped by 0 bases and J by 10 bases; unmatched bases: 7. Germline CDR1 is WNHNN and CDR2 is SYGVQD (reference sequence). The CDR3 is CASSESRAGGGEQFF. In DNA, the CDR3 is TGCGCCAGCAGTGAGTCTCGAGCGGGAGGAGGGGAGCAGTTCTTC.

This clone occurred a few times. The chain couples TRBV7-9 to TRBJ2-2; TRBD2 matches 9 bases. V dropped 5 bases and J dropped 7; count of bases not matched to a gene: 8. Germline values: CDR1 SEHNR, CDR2 FQNEAQ (reference sequence). This CDR3 has 15 amino acids. CDR3 sequence: CASSTGLALSGELFF. DNA for the CDR3: TGTGCCAGCAGCACGGGACTAGCTTTGAGCGGGGAGCTGTTTTTT. The full variable domain, its missing parts supplied by reference TRBV7-9 and TRBJ2-2, is DTGVSQNPRHKITKRGQNVTFRCDPISEHNRLYWYRQTLGQGPEFLTYFQNEAQLEKSRLLSDRFSAERPKGSFSTLEIQRTEQGDSAMYLCASSTGLALSGELFFGEGSRLTVL.

This chain uses TRBV19 with TRBJ2-3; tentatively, D is TRBD1 (6 bases). Trimming took off 5 bases at V and 0 bases at J, with 12 bases between the two ends. CDR3 size: 15 residues. Germline CDR1 reads LNHDA; CDR2 reads SQIVND (reference sequence). CDR3 sequence (DNA): TGTGCCAGTAGTCTGGACAGTTTTAGCACAGATACGCAGTATTTT. It translates to CASSLDSFSTDTQYF.

This chain connects TRBV6-5 to TRBJ2-1; 7 bases match TRBD1. Trimming cost V 0 bases and J 2 bases; bases outside gene matches: 4. Germline assignment: CDR1 MNHEY and CDR2 SVGAGI. The CDR3 runs to 16 residues. The CDR3 reads CASSYSNRGPYNEQFF. The CDR3 DNA is TGTGCCAGCAGTTACTCTAACAGGGGTCCCTACAATGAGCAGTTCTTC.

The chain has TRBV24-1 and TRBJ1-4; TRBD1 agrees at 7 bases. J was trimmed by 3 bases and V by 9 bases; bases with no gene match: 6. The CDR3 is made up of 14 amino acids. Germline CDR1 KGHDR, CDR2 SFDVKD. As DNA, the CDR3 is TGTGCCACCTCTCCGGGACAGTCTAATGAAAAACTGTTTTTT. It yields the protein CATSPGQSNEKLFF.

The rearrangement joins TRBV6-4 to TRBJ1-2; tentative D call: TRBD1 (5 bases). Germline CDR1 MRHNA, CDR2 SNTAGT. V lost 3 bases and J lost 4, with 21 bases in between. The CDR3 is made up of 17 amino acids. The DNA for the CDR3 is TGTGCCAGCAGTGAGAGATTGGGTGATGGAACAGGCTATGGCTACACCTTC. This sequence encodes CASSERLGDGTGYGYTF.

The chain recombines TRBV5-1 with TRBJ2-2; tentatively, D is TRBD2 (5 bases). The CDR3 runs to 15 residues. The V end was cut by 4 bases, the J end by 5 bases, with 15 bases between. Germline V CDR1 and CDR2: SGHRS, YFSETQ. CDR3 loop: CASSPLGVNTGELFF. The CDR3, as DNA: TGCGCCAGCAGCCCCCTCGGGGTAAATACCGGGGAGCTGTTTTTT.

A remark on this clone: The same CDR3 arises from other DNA sequences in this sample as well. This rearrangement joins TRBV27 to TRBJ2-4; 12 bases match TRBD2. V lost 6 bases and J lost 0; bases outside the gene matches: 6. The CDR3 spans 17 residues. CDR1 MNHEY and CDR2 SMNVEV come from the germline V gene (reference sequence). CDR3 sequence (DNA): TGTGCCAGCAGCCTGAGACTAGCGGGGGTAGCCAAAAACATTCAGTACTTC. Translation: CASSLRLAGVAKNIQYF.